The clone carrying this T cell receptor beta chain was picked up many times. TCRdb reanalysed the reads using MiXCR and keeps one entry per CDR3 protein. The sample records around 180,000 distinct CDR3 sequences, roughly 19% being singletons. These data belong to a study of T cell repertoires in cytomegalovirus infection. Germline V gene lookup returns CDR1 SGHTA and CDR2 FQGNSA. V shed 1 base and J shed 2 bases, with 3 bases lying between them. This CDR3 has 13 amino acids. Sequenced sample: PBMCs. The chain links TRBV7-2 to TRBJ1-5; D uncertain. This receptor was taken from a human donor in good health (CMV status not recorded). Some clones in this sample may be carry-over from other donors' samples. CDR3 bases: TGTGCCAGCAGCTTAGATGGCAATCAGCCCCAGCATTTT. The encoded protein is CASSLDGNQPQHF.